This paragraph reports one T cell receptor beta chain. What it recognizes is unknown. Germline lookup yields CDR1 SGHTA and CDR2 FQGNSA. The CDR3 sequence is 15 residues long. Extraction and reverse transcription of RNA yielded cDNA as the sequencing template. Clones were read by immunoSEQ multiplex PCR, and TCRdb kept only the in-frame ones, dropping some. Of a few hundred thousand clones in the sample, 56% are singletons; the top ten hold around 5.1%. This record comes from a study of CD8+ T cells in alopecia areata. General study points: Higher clonality than in normal scalp was seen in lesional scalp, especially alopecia totalis/universalis.

This chain uses TRBV7-2 with TRBJ2-5, with D perhaps TRBD2 (5 bases). Judging by the DNA end, TRBJ2-7 fits better; the J call may be wrong. This TCR derives from a human donor in good health. Sample: CD8+ T cells sorted from blood. In DNA, the CDR3 is TGTGCCAGCAGCTTAGACGCGGGCAACTCCTACGAGCAGTACTTC. As protein: CASSLDAGNSYEQYF.